This record looks at one T cell receptor beta chain sequence and its context. A much larger clonotype is one base distant, so this may be a read error. The length of the CDR3 is 17 residues. The data were obtained in a study of regulatory T cells in long-lasting Graves disease. Time point described: newly diagnosed GD, antithyroid drugs for less than 3 months. From RNA extracted from PBMCs, the TCR library was made. Sequencing libraries for TCR beta were prepared with iRepertoire HTBI primers and Arm-PCR of CDR3 regions. TCRdb passed the multiplex PCR reads through MiXCR, listing each CDR3 protein once. This sample has just over 600,000 distinct CDR3 sequences; approximately 15% occur once, and the top ten carry 18%. This sample also appeared in a second study, on T cells in Graves' hyperthyroidism and ophthalmopathy. Turning to that study: Clinical symptoms, serum thyroxine and TRAb, thyroid ultrasound and orbital computed tomography together formed the diagnostic basis. In the first-round RT-PCR of the TCR CDR3, the HTBI primer set was used.

Sample: peripheral blood mononuclear cells (PBMCs), taken at new diagnosis, from a patient treated with antithyroid drugs. This TCR was sampled from a woman in her 30s with Graves disease. The gene calls are TRBV12-3 or TRBV12-4 and TRBJ2-1, with TRBD2 matching 14 bases. CDR3 in DNA: TGTGCCAGCAGGCGGGGGACTAGCGGGGGATCTAGGGATGAGCAGCTCTTC. It translates to CASRRGTSGGSRDEQLF.